The T cell receptor beta chain described here comes from a study of T cells in Graves' hyperthyroidism and ophthalmopathy. The overall study: Staff took peripheral blood when the initial diagnosis was made, before any treatment began.

Amplified TCR beta CDR3 regions came from RNA transcripts. The study used the HTBI primer set for a first-round RT-PCR of the TCR CDR3. Each CDR3 protein gets one entry after TCRdb re-called the multiplex PCR reads with MiXCR. The repertoire holds hundreds of thousands of distinct CDR3 sequences, 17% seen once, with around 17% in the top ten. This clonotype was detected many times. Germline CDR1 reads MNHNS; CDR2 reads SASEGT. V lost 5 bases, J lost 6 bases, and 14 bases lay in between. The length of the CDR3 is 15 residues. The clonotype originates from a woman younger than 35 with Graves' ophthalmopathy. The sample taken for sequencing was blood. The chain combines TRBV6-1 with TRBJ1-6, with a tentative D call TRBD1 (5 bases). Written as DNA, the CDR3 is TGTGCCAGCAGTTCCGAGGGGTTTAGTAATTCACCCCTCCACTTT. Translation gives CASSSEGFSNSPLHF.